These 8 T cell receptor beta chains were all obtained from the same sample, sequenced in a study of blood T cell repertoires in COVID-19. Method: immunoSEQ multiplex PCR; TCRdb's copy keeps in-frame clones and lacks some. Among 200,000 to 250,000 clones listed, roughly nine tenths were seen once. The source material was peripheral blood. These receptor sequences come from a man between 60 and 70 years old who had recovered from COVID-19.

The V call is TRBV30, the J call TRBJ2-7; TRBD1 agrees at 9 bases. Germline V gives CDR1 GTSNPN, CDR2 SVGIG (reference sequence). After removal of 1 base from V and 7 bases from J, the junction contained 8 bases not matched to a gene. The CDR3 sequence is 14 residues long. The CDR3: CAWSAGTGLREQYF. The CDR3 DNA sequence: TGTGCCTGGAGTGCCGGGACAGGGTTGAGGGAGCAGTACTTC.

J is TRBJ1-5 and V is TRBV2; D call uncertain. Per the germline V gene, CDR1 is SNHLY and CDR2 is FYNNEI. V was cut by 8 bases and J by 4 bases, with 18 bases left in between. The CDR3 sequence is 15 residues long. The CDR3 sequence: CASSYTDLKNQPQHF. In DNA form, the CDR3 reads TGTGCCAGCTCTTATACAGATTTGAAGAATCAGCCCCAGCATTTT. The full variable domain, in which reference TRBV2 and TRBJ1-5 provide the parts outside the CDR3, is EPEVTQTPSHQVTQMGQEVILRCVPISNHLYFYWYRQILGQKVEFLVSFYNNEISEKSEIFDDQFSVERPDGSNFTLKIRSTKLEDSAMYFCASSYTDLKNQPQHFGDGTRLSIL.

The rearrangement joins TRBV11-2 to TRBJ2-5; weak D call: TRBD2 (7 bases). Trimming took 5 bases from V and 5 from J, leaving 9 bases between them. The CDR3 spans 12 residues. Germline V gene sequence: CDR1 SGHAT, CDR2 FQNNGV. CDR3 sequence: CASSKGGETQYF. CDR3 DNA: TGTGCCAGCAGCAAGGGGGGGGAGACCCAGTACTTC.

V usage is TRBV5-4 and J usage is TRBJ2-1; weak D call: TRBD2 (6 bases). The CDR3 spans 14 residues. The germline V and J ends were trimmed by 4 bases and 5 bases, with 13 bases remaining between them. CDR1 is SGHNT, CDR2 YYREEE, per germline (reference sequence). The DNA of the CDR3 is TGTGCCAGCAGCCCGTACGGGAGAGACAATGAGCAGTTCTTC. Amino acids: CASSPYGRDNEQFF.

The chain links TRBV3-1 (or the pseudogene TRBV3-2) to TRBJ2-5; 9 bases fit TRBD2. This CDR3 region has 15 residues. J lost 5 bases, V lost 3 bases, and 7 bases had no gene match. Per germline, CDR1 LGHDT and CDR2 YNNKEL (reference sequence). CDR3 region: CASSHNAGGPETQYF. In nucleotides, the CDR3 is TGTGCCAGCAGCCATAATGCGGGGGGGCCGGAGACCCAGTACTTC.

V usage is TRBV12-3 or TRBV12-4 and J usage is TRBJ2-5; D is ambiguous. The CDR3 extends over 12 amino acids. The V and J ends lost 3 bases and 5 bases respectively, with 7 bases between them. This CDR3 is CASSFSLETQYF. The CDR3 DNA reads TGTGCCAGCAGTTTTTCCCTTGAGACCCAGTACTTC.

The rearrangement uses TRBV18 and TRBJ2-3, with 14 positions matching TRBD2. V dropped 0 bases and J dropped 2; count of bases not matched to a gene: 4. Germline CDR1 and CDR2: KGHSH and LQKENI. The CDR3 contains 18 residues. CDR3 residues: CASSPPGGLAGATDTQYF. In DNA, the CDR3 is TGTGCCAGCTCACCACCGGGGGGACTAGCGGGGGCCACAGATACGCAGTATTTT.

The chain couples TRBV3-1 (or the pseudogene TRBV3-2) to TRBJ2-7; D perhaps matches TRBD1 (6 bases). V was shortened by 1 base and J by 0 bases, with 13 bases between the two germline ends. Germline V CDR1 and CDR2: LGHDT, YNNKEL (reference sequence). The length of the CDR3 is 16 residues. Written as DNA, the CDR3 is TGTGCCAGCAGCCAAGTGGGGGCAGGCCTCTCCTACGAGCAGTACTTC. It translates to CASSQVGAGLSYEQYF.